This TCR beta chain originates from a study of Graves' ophthalmopathy and Graves' hyperthyroidism (dated by TCRdb to 2016 to 2019). Some background on the complete study: Peripheral blood was collected at initial diagnosis, prior to any treatment. In total, 135 blood samples were TCR-sequenced: under 45 ophthalmopathy, under 80 hyperthyroidism and around 17 hyperthyroidism-to-ophthalmopathy patients. For independent validation, a separate cohort was made up of some 18 hyperthyroidism patients plus 17 patients who later progressed from hyperthyroidism to ophthalmopathy. After sampling, hyperthyroidism patients received methimazole starting at 30 mg daily, and ophthalmopathy patients received high-dose intravenous methylprednisolone. In over five hyperthyroidism patients, the T-cell repertoires found in thyroid tissue were compared with those found in blood. To explore V-J signatures distinguishing ophthalmopathy from hyperthyroidism, a discovery set of 100 patients (43 ophthalmopathy, about 57 stable hyperthyroidism) was enrolled. The study used signatures of the TCR beta repertoire to tell Graves' ophthalmopathy apart from Graves' hyperthyroidism and to predict which patients would progress to ophthalmopathy. The approximately 100 discovery patients were randomly divided into training and test sets at a 7:3 ratio.

For repertoire sequencing, the TCR beta CDR3 regions were amplified from RNA transcripts. The first round was an RT-PCR using HTBI primers with the Qiagen OneStep RT-PCR kit, and this first round was followed by a second-round multiplex PCR, then size selection and purification. Libraries were sequenced paired-end with 100 bp reads on an Illumina HiSeq2000. From the authors' description of their analysis: SOAPnuke was used to process the reads, throwing out any read that had adapters, had uncalled bases, had a mean Phred below 15, or lacked an exact constant-primer or identifier match. COPE v1.2.5 was used to merge high-quality paired reads. Unique nucleotide sequences were defined as clonotypes and aligned to IMGT TRB V, D and J references using MiTCR v1.1. Only V-J combinations with frequency above 0.0001 were analysed, covering over 98% of repertoires. A TCR clonal expansion and chaos score per V-J combination was defined as the ratio of F50 clonal expansion to chaos observed in the TCRdist matrix. Features were reduced by Welch's t-statistics and random forest to 10 to 15 V-J combinations, which fed a naive Bayes classifier. The similarity between thyroid and blood repertoires was quantified using the Morisita-Horn index. Starting from the raw public reads, TCRdb applied fastp trimming at Q25, assembled clones with MiXCR and retained in-frame beta chains. Rows with one shared CDR3 protein collapse into an entry with the most common genes and DNA. These V and J calls derive from TCRdb rather than the authors' analysis. The sample has 500,000 to 700,000 distinct CDR3 sequences on record, approximately 21% of them singletons. The ten largest account for around 6.5% of the sample.

V loses 5 bases, J loses 1 base, and the germline ends lie 8 bases apart. Per the germline V gene, SGHTA is the CDR1 and FQGTGA is the CDR2. CDR3 length: 13 amino acids, cysteine to phenylalanine. Just the 39-base CDR3 DNA is kept, in frame starting at base 1. On this clonotype itself: The clone's antigen remains unknown. Per-base qualities were not stored, and no clone one base away is much larger.

What the work shows at the level of the full study, not this receptor alone: In validation, the model predicted ophthalmopathy progression with 70.59% sensitivity and around 72% specificity; 12 predicted patients were CT-confirmed with GO in a median of about 6.1 months. No statistical method was used to set the sample size in advance, and the investigators knew which group each participant was assigned to. The 13-signature model separated ophthalmopathy from stable hyperthyroidism with approximately 90% sensitivity and approximately 83% specificity in cross-validation, and 80%/75% in the test set. Most expanded thyroid clonotypes with a frequency above 0.001 also appeared in blood, which suggests that blood repertoires may reflect the immune response in the thyroid.

Hyperthyroidism was defined as stable when no progression to ophthalmopathy occurred within 18 months of follow-up. The hyperthyroidism patients were 18 to 65 years old and newly diagnosed, with a disease duration of less than 2 months. Patients with other autoimmune diseases, uncontrolled infections, pregnancy or lactation were excluded. Diagnosis relied on clinical symptoms, serum thyroxine, TRAb, thyroid ultrasound and orbital computed tomography. Ficoll-Paque density gradient centrifugation was used to isolate PBMCs from approximately 10 ml of fresh peripheral blood. Total RNA was extracted with Trizol reagent and quality-checked on an Agilent 2100 Bioanalyzer.

Sequences were obtained from peripheral blood. This TCR was sampled from a woman younger than 30 with stable Graves' hyperthyroidism. Some clones in this sample may be carry-over from other donors' samples. Donor details come from another sample of the same person, matched by shared clones. This sequence uses TRBV7-3 and TRBJ1-1, with the D segment identity uncertain. Here the CDR3 is given as CASSLQKNTEAFF. The sequence in DNA is TGTGCCAGCAGCCTCCAAAAGAACACTGAAGCTTTCTTT.